This paragraph reports one T cell receptor beta chain. Its antigen is unidentified. The entry originates in a study of response to subunit inactivated influenza vaccine. Findings and caveats of the study: Each seasonal influenza vaccination recruits few new T cells, the authors suggested.

TCRdb re-called the RT-PCR reads with MiXCR, one entry per CDR3 protein. The table lists fewer than 200,000 distinct CDR3 sequences, about 9% of them singletons. Per the germline V gene, CDR1 is MNHNS and CDR2 is SASEGT. The CDR3 covers 16 residues. V shed 3 bases, J shed 1 base, and the junction held 8 bases outside the gene matches. The sample here was non-naive T cells sorted from PBMCs, taken on the day of vaccination. This sequence originates from a middle-aged man who received an inactivated influenza vaccine. The chain employs TRBV6-1 and TRBJ2-5; TRBD2 matches 7 bases. CDR3: CASSEGPAGPQETQYF. CDR3 DNA: TGTGCCAGCAGTGAGGGACCAGCGGGGCCCCAAGAGACCCAGTACTTC.